This TCR beta chain was captured by sequencing in a study of a mutant IDH1 vaccine in newly diagnosed glioma. A note on this clone: The antigen is undetermined.

Only in-frame clones appear in the TCRdb table, and some are missing; sequencing was by immunoSEQ multiplex PCR. The sample gives more than 55,000 clones, around 82% of which show up once; 3% to 3.5% is in the top ten. Time point reported: week 5, during vaccination. The content of each vaccine dose was 300 ug of mutant IDH1 20-mer peptide, and topical imiquimod accompanied it. Trimming removed 2 bases at V and 1 base at J, with 15 bases between. CDR1 GTSNPN and CDR2 SVGIG come from the germline V gene (reference sequence). This CDR3 has 16 residues. The TCR comes from a woman under 30 with glioma. Some clones in this sample may be carry-over from other donors' samples. The chain couples TRBV30 to TRBJ1-5; TRBD1 might be the D (5 bases). Source: PBMCs, taken from a glioma patient whose treatment included an IDH1 peptide vaccine. CDR3 nucleotide sequence: TGTGCCTGGAGTACCGGGGCCTGGACGAGCAATCAGCCCCAGCATTTT. Protein: CAWSTGAWTSNQPQHF.